A selection of T cell receptor beta chains follows, all from one sample in a study of T cell responses to AZD1222 COVID-19 vaccine. Sequencing used immunoSEQ multiplex PCR; TCRdb keeps in-frame clones, though not all of them. The data contain more than 150,000 clones, 85% to 95% of them seen just once; the ten biggest clones take up 1.5% to 2%. Sequencing used peripheral blood, obtained 28 days after the second AZD1222 dose. The receptors come from an adult who received the AZD1222 COVID-19 vaccine. The CDR3 runs from the conserved cysteine through the conserved F or W. The D gene is left open where the match is weak. Where a row states a size, it is once, few, many or the class of an expanded clone; other rows omit it.

>TRBJ1-4|-|-|TRBV14
TGTGCCAGCAGCCAATTCAGGGAGAAACTGTTTTTT
CASSQFREKLFF
>TRBJ1-2|-|-|TRBV11-3
TGTGCCAGCAGCTTAAGTCGCCGGGACAATTCGTTC
CASSLSRRDNSF
>TRBJ1-1|-|-|TRBV18
TGTGCCAGCTCCCCGAGAGGGGGTACTGAAGCTTTCTTT
CASSPRGGTEAFF
>TRBJ1-2|-|-|TRBV6-2/TRBV6-3
TGTGCCAGCAGTTACTCGCAGCAGGGGACCCCCTATGGCTACACCTTC
CASSYSQQGTPYGYTF
>TRBJ2-7|once|-|TRBV7-2
TGTGCCAGCAGCTTAGGAAGACTACTCTACGAGCAGTACTTC
CASSLGRLLYEQYF
>TRBJ2-7|-|-|TRBV20-1
TGCAGTGCTGGGGGGTTCTACGAGCAGTACTTC
CSAGGFYEQYF
>TRBJ1-6|-|-|TRBV5-8
TGTGCCAGCTGCCCTCAGGGTGGCAATTCACCCCTCCACTTT
CASCPQGGNSPLHF
>TRBJ2-3|-|TRBD2|TRBV7-3
TGTGCCAGCAGCTTCGGACTAGCGGGGGGCACAGATACGCAGTATTTT
CASSFGLAGGTDTQYF
>TRBJ2-7|-|-|TRBV9
TGTGCCAGCAGCCCACCCCTGGACTACGAGCAGTACTTC
CASSPPLDYEQYF
>TRBJ2-7|-|-|TRBV18
TGTGCCAGCTCACGAGGTGGAGGGGCAGGGGAGCAGTACTTC
CASSRGGGAGEQYF
>TRBJ2-3|-|TRBD1|TRBV4-1
TGCGCCAGCAGCCGAACTGACAGGGGGCAAACAGATACGCAGTATTTT
CASSRTDRGQTDTQYF
>TRBJ1-2|few|-|TRBV28
TGTGCCAGCAGACCCAGGTTCACTAACTATGGCTACACCTTC
CASRPRFTNYGYTF
>TRBJ1-1|-|TRBD1|TRBV25-1
TGTGCCAGCAAGGGGGCAAGTGAAGCTTTCTTT
CASKGASEAFF
>TRBJ2-7|-|TRBD1|TRBV2
TGTGCCAGCAGGCTACAGGGGGCGGGCGAGCAGTACTTC
CASRLQGAGEQYF
>TRBJ2-1|-|-|TRBV6-5
TGTGCCAGTGGCCGGGGGGCCAGCTCCTACAATGAGCAGTTCTTC
CASGRGASSYNEQFF
>TRBJ1-1|few|-|TRBV18
TGTGCCAGCTCACCAAGTTTTGGGAGGTACGAGAACACTGAAGCTTTCTTT
CASSPSFGRYENTEAFF
>TRBJ2-2|-|-|TRBV9
TGTGCCAGCAGCGTAGAAGATCCGGGATATCTCGTATCGTCGAACACCGGGGAGCTGTTTTTT
CASSVEDPGYLVSSNTGELFF
>TRBJ1-5|-|-|TRBV19
TGTGCCAGTAATCTAAACAGGTATAGCAATCAGCCCCAGCATTTT
CASNLNRYSNQPQHF
>TRBJ2-1|-|TRBD2|TRBV27
TGTGCCAGCGGGGGACTAGCGGGAGTCTACAATGAGCAGTTCTTC
CASGGLAGVYNEQFF
>TRBJ1-2|-|-|TRBV6-2/TRBV6-3
TGTGCCAGCAGTTACACCCCGGGAAAACCAAACTATGGCTACACCTTC
CASSYTPGKPNYGYTF
>TRBJ1-4|once|TRBD1|TRBV7-9
TGTGCCAGCAGCTCCAACCAGGGGGGGAGTAATGAAAAACTGTTTTTT
CASSSNQGGSNEKLFF
>TRBJ1-6|-|-|TRBV2
TGTGCCAGCAGTGGAATAAGGAGACGAACAGGGTTCTCCTATAATTCACCCCTCCACTTT
CASSGIRRRTGFSYNSPLHF
>TRBJ2-1|-|-|TRBV6-2/TRBV6-3
TGTGCCAGCAGCCCCGGACACTTAAAGGCTAATGAGCAGTTCTTC
CASSPGHLKANEQFF
>TRBJ2-1|-|-|TRBV7-2
TGTGCCAGCAGCTTCGGGGGTCATGAGCAGTTCTTC
CASSFGGHEQFF
>TRBJ2-7|-|-|TRBV27
TGTGCCAACAGTTTATTGGGCAGTATTAGAGGGTCCTACGAGCAGTACTTC
CANSLLGSIRGSYEQYF
>TRBJ1-1|-|-|TRBV18
TGTGCCAGCTCACAACAGGAGAACACTGAAGCTTTCTTT
CASSQQENTEAFF
>TRBJ1-5|-|-|TRBV28
TGTGCCAGCAGCGACAGGATTGCGCAGCATTTT
CASSDRIAQHF
>TRBJ2-3|once|TRBD2|TRBV5-6
TGTGCCAGCAGCCGCACTAGCGGGGTCGATGATACGCAGTATTTT
CASSRTSGVDDTQYF
>TRBJ2-7|-|-|TRBV6-5
TGTGCCAGCAGTTACAGGGGATCCTACGAGCAGTACTTC
CASSYRGSYEQYF
>TRBJ1-4|-|-|TRBV28
TGTGCCAGCCATGGGACGCCCGGTCGGGGTGAAAAACTGTTTTTT
CASHGTPGRGEKLFF
>TRBJ1-2|-|-|TRBV10-1
TGCGCCAGCAGTTGCCGGGGTGTGGGAAACTATGGCTACACCTTC
CASSCRGVGNYGYTF
>TRBJ2-5|-|-|TRBV6-5
TGTGCCAGCAGCCCCGTGACCCAAGAGACCCAGTACTTC
CASSPVTQETQYF
>TRBJ1-1|-|-|TRBV27
TGTGCCAGCAGTTTTGGCTCAGGGAGAGGGGACACTGAAGCTTTCTTT
CASSFGSGRGDTEAFF
>TRBJ2-5|-|-|TRBV27
TGTGCCAGCACTCTGGGGGGGAAAAGGGGGGAGACCCAGTACTTC
CASTLGGKRGETQYF
>TRBJ1-3|once|-|TRBV7-6
TGTGCCAGCAGCTTAGACAGGAACACCATATATTTT
CASSLDRNTIYF
>TRBJ2-2|-|TRBD2|TRBV6-2/TRBV6-3
TGTGCCAGCAGTTACGGTGCGGGGGGGCTCACCGGGGAGCTGTTTTTT
CASSYGAGGLTGELFF
>TRBJ1-5|-|TRBD1|TRBV2
TGTGCCAGCAGTGTCCGACAGGGTCACCAGCCCCAGCATTTT
CASSVRQGHQPQHF
>TRBJ2-7|once|-|TRBV28
TGTGCCAGCAGTTTACTAGCGACTTCCTACGAGCAGTACTTC
CASSLLATSYEQYF
>TRBJ2-1|once|TRBD2|TRBV5-6
TGTGCCACCGAACGGGTTAGCGGGATCTACAATGAGCAGTTCTTC
CATERVSGIYNEQFF
>TRBJ2-1|-|-|TRBV27
TGTGCCAGCAGTTTAAGGGAGGACCCCCCTTACAATGAGCAGTTCTTC
CASSLREDPPYNEQFF
>TRBJ1-5|-|-|TRBV30
TGTGCCTGGACTCGAGGGAGGGATCAGCCCCAGCATTTT
CAWTRGRDQPQHF